Reported below is one TCR beta chain. Profiling relied on immunoSEQ multiplex PCR, and the TCRdb table lists in-frame clones only, not all of them. The sample includes about 59,000 clones, approximately 90% of them seen just once. V lost 3 bases and J lost 5, with 16 bases in between. CDR1 LNHDA and CDR2 SQIVND come from the germline V gene (reference sequence). This CDR3 has 15 residues. This sample stems from a study of technical replicates of blood from four donors. The specimen was PBMCs. The clonotype comes from a human donor in good health. Some clones in this sample may be carry-over from other donors' samples. The chain links TRBV19 to TRBJ2-5, with D possibly matching TRBD1 (8 bases). The CDR3 spells CASSIIGQGGETQYF. The CDR3 region has the DNA TGTGCCAGTAGTATTATTGGACAGGGAGGGGAGACCCAGTACTTC.